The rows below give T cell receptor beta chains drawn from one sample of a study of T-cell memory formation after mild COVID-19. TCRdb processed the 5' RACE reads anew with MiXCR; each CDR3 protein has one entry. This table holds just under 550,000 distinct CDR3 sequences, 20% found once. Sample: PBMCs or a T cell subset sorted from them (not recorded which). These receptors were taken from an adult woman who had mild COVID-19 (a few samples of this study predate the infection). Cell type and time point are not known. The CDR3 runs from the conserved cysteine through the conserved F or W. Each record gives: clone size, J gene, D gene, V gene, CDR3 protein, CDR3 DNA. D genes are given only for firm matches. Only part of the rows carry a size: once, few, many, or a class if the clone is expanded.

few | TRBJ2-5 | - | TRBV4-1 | CASSPLARETQYF | TGCGCCAGCAGCCCGTTAGCGCGGGAGACCCAGTACTTC
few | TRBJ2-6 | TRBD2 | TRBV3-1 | CASSQETSGVSGANVLTF | TGTGCCAGCAGCCAAGAAACTAGCGGGGTCTCTGGGGCCAACGTCCTGACTTTC
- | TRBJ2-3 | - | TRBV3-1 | CASSRGVDTQYF | TGTGCCAGCAGCCGAGGGGTCGATACGCAGTATTTT
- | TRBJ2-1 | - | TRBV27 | CASSGGVSYNEQFF | TGTGCCAGCAGTGGCGGGGTCTCCTACAATGAGCAGTTCTTC
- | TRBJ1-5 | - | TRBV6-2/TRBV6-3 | CASSYRPGGATYQPQHF | TGTGCCAGCAGTTATCGCCCGGGAGGGGCCACGTATCAGCCCCAGCATTTT
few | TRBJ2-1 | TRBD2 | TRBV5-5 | CASSLAQPGTSGLLGSDNEQFF | TGTGCCAGCAGCTTGGCCCAACCCGGGACTAGCGGCCTCCTAGGATCCGACAATGAGCAGTTCTTC
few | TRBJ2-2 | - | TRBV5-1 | CASSPPGGNTGELFF | TGCGCCAGCAGCCCGCCGGGGGGCAACACCGGGGAGCTGTTTTTT
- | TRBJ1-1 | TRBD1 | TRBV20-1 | CSARDKAGGRTEAFF | TGCAGTGCTAGAGATAAAGCAGGGGGGCGGACTGAAGCTTTCTTT
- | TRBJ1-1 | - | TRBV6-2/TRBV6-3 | CASSYKRATTLNTEAFF | TGTGCCAGCAGTTACAAACGGGCTACCACATTGAACACTGAAGCTTTCTTT
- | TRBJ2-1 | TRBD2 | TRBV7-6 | CASSPVGLAGAGEQFF | TGTGCCAGCAGCCCTGTGGGACTAGCGGGAGCAGGTGAGCAGTTCTTC
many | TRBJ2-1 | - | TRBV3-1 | CASSQDLGNEQFF | TGTGCCAGCAGCCAAGACCTCGGGAATGAGCAGTTCTTC
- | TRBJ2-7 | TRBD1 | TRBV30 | CAYDRGLYEQYF | TGTGCTTATGACAGGGGGCTCTACGAGCAGTACTTC
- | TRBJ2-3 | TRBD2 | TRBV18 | CASSPRWGSGRSTDTQYF | TGTGCCAGCTCACCACGTTGGGGAAGCGGGAGGAGCACAGATACGCAGTATTTT
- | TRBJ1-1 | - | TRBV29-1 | CSVGKAMNTEAFF | TGCAGCGTGGGGAAGGCGATGAACACTGAAGCTTTCTTT
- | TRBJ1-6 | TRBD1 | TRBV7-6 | CASSSGQGSNSPLHF | TGTGCCAGCTCGTCGGGACAGGGGTCGAATTCACCCCTCCACTTT
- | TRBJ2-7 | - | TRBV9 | CASSLNWGSYEQYF | TGTGCCAGCAGCCTCAACTGGGGATCATACGAGCAGTACTTC
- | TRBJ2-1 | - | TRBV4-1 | CASSQGDSKTNEQFF | TGCGCCAGCAGCCAGGGGGACTCAAAGACCAATGAGCAGTTCTTC
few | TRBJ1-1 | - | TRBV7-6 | CASSLVWGTEAFF | TGTGCCAGCAGCTTGGTGTGGGGAACTGAAGCTTTCTTT
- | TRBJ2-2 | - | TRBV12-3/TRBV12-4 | CASSFLFPGELFF | TGTGCCAGCAGTTTCCTGTTCCCCGGGGAGCTGTTTTTT
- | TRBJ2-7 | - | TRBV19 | CASSIGGRAYEQYF | TGTGCCAGTAGTATAGGAGGGAGAGCCTACGAGCAGTACTTC
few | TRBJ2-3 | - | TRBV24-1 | CATSDVTDTQYF | TGTGCCACCAGTGACGTCACAGATACGCAGTATTTT
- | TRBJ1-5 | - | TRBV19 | CASAEGSQPQHF | TGTGCCAGTGCCGAGGGCAGCCAGCCCCAGCATTTT
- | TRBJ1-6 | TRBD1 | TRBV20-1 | CSARRTGGAKNSPLHF | TGCAGTGCTCGACGGACAGGGGGCGCGAAAAATTCACCCCTCCACTTT
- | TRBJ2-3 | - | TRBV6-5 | CASSQTVIDTQYF | TGTGCCAGCAGTCAGACAGTTATAGATACGCAGTATTTT
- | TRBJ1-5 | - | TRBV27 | CASSFRNPFNQPQHF | TGTGCCAGCAGTTTTAGAAACCCCTTCAATCAGCCCCAGCATTTT
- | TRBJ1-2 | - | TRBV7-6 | CASSLVAGDLSSYGYTF | TGTGCCAGCAGCTTAGTAGCAGGGGACCTCTCAAGCTATGGCTACACCTTC
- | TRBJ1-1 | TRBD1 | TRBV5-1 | CASSFGTGTVTEAFF | TGCGCCAGCAGCTTTGGCACCGGGACAGTTACTGAAGCTTTCTTT
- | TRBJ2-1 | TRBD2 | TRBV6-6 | CASILRESSGRSYNEQFF | TGTGCCAGCATCTTACGAGAGTCTAGCGGGAGATCCTACAATGAGCAGTTCTTC
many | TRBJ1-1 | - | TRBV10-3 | CAIRDNFRGTEAFF | TGTGCCATCAGGGATAATTTCCGGGGGACTGAAGCTTTCTTT
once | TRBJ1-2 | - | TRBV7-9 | CASSLGTNGGYTF | TGTGCCAGCAGCCTCGGGACGAACGGGGGCTACACCTTC
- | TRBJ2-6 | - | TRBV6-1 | CASSEAVLSGANVLTF | TGTGCCAGCAGTGAAGCCGTACTCTCTGGGGCCAACGTCCTGACTTTC
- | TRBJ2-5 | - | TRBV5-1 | CASSLSSWGETQYF | TGCGCCAGCAGCTTGTCATCGTGGGGAGAGACCCAGTACTTC
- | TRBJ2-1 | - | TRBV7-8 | CASSLAYSSYNEQFF | TGTGCCAGCAGCTTAGCTTACAGCTCCTACAATGAGCAGTTCTTC
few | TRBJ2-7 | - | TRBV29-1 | CSVEVPPYEQYF | TGCAGCGTTGAAGTCCCTCCCTACGAGCAGTACTTC
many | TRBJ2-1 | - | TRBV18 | CASSPQGSGEQFF | TGTGCCAGCTCACCTCAGGGGTCTGGAGAGCAGTTCTTC
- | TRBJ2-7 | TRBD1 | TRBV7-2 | CASSFTTGGASEQYF | TGTGCCAGCAGCTTTACGACAGGGGGGGCCTCCGAGCAGTACTTC
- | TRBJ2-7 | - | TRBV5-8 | CASSHPPYEQYF | TGTGCCAGCAGCCACCCCCCATACGAGCAGTACTTC
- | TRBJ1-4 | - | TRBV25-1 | CASSEWEEKLFF | TGTGCCAGCAGTGAATGGGAGGAAAAACTGTTTTTT
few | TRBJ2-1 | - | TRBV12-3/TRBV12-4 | CASSPLIGGGEQFF | TGTGCCAGCAGTCCCCTTATCGGAGGAGGTGAGCAGTTCTTC
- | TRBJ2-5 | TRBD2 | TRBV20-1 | CSASLAGGPYETQYF | TGCAGTGCTAGCTTAGCGGGAGGGCCGTATGAGACCCAGTACTTC
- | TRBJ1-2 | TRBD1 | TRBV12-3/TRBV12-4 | CASSTRQGFYGYTF | TGTGCCAGCAGCACCCGACAGGGCTTCTATGGCTACACCTTC
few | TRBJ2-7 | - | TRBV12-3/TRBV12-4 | CASISDMYEQYF | TGTGCCAGCATTTCTGACATGTACGAGCAGTACTTC
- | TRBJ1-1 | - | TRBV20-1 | CSATTVDAGTEAFF | TGCAGTGCCACGACAGTGGACGCGGGCACTGAAGCTTTCTTT
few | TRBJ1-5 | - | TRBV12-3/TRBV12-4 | CASTPQGTLGQPQHF | TGTGCCAGCACGCCTCAGGGAACGTTGGGTCAGCCCCAGCATTTT
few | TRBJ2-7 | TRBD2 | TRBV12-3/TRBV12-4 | CASSLARRGVGGGIYEQYF | TGTGCCAGCAGTTTAGCGCGACGGGGAGTTGGCGGGGGTATCTACGAGCAGTACTTC
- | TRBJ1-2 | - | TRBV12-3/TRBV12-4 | CASSRQAAGYGYTF | TGTGCCAGCAGCCGGCAAGCGGCTGGCTATGGCTACACCTTC
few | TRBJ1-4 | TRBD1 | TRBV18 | CASSLKPGQGASATNEKLFF | TGTGCCAGCTCACTCAAGCCGGGACAGGGGGCTTCGGCGACTAATGAAAAACTGTTTTTT
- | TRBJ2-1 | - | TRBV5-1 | CASSSPTGRPVWDEQFF | TGCGCCAGCAGCTCCCCGACAGGTCGCCCTGTCTGGGATGAGCAGTTCTTC
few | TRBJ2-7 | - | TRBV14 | CASSQDRAGSRSYEQYF | TGTGCCAGCAGCCAAGATCGGGCAGGCTCACGGTCCTACGAGCAGTACTTC
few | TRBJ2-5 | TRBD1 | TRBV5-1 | CASSTGGWQETQYF | TGCGCCAGTTCGACAGGGGGTTGGCAAGAGACCCAGTACTTC
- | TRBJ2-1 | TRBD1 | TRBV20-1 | CSAPQDRYNEQFF | TGCAGTGCTCCCCAGGACAGGTACAATGAGCAGTTCTTC
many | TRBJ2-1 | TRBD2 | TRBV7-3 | CASSPSSGSPYNEQFF | TGTGCCAGCAGCCCCTCTAGCGGGAGTCCCTACAATGAGCAGTTCTTC
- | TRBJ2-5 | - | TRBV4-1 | CASSQERRETQYF | TGCGCCAGCAGCCAAGAAAGGCGGGAGACCCAGTACTTC